This T cell receptor beta chain originates from a study of PD-1 blockade in mismatch repair-deficient tumors. Study in general: Enrolled about 2013-2017, patients had progressing, pretreated mismatch repair-deficient cancers of 12 types.

Profiling relied on immunoSEQ multiplex PCR, and the TCRdb table lists in-frame clones only, not all of them. The sample consists of under 150,000 clones, around 83% of them appearing once. This clone was recorded once. Germline V gene data show CDR1 as SGHDT and CDR2 as YYEEEE. V was trimmed by 0 bases and J by 9 bases, leaving 10 bases between them. This CDR3 is built from 13 residues. V usage is TRBV5-6 and J usage is TRBJ2-1, with D possibly matching TRBD2 (6 bases). Sequences were derived from peripheral blood, sampled 44 weeks after starting pembrolizumab. The clonotype was recovered from an adult with mismatch repair-deficient cancer. CDR3 in DNA: TGTGCCAGCAGCTTGGTGGGGACTGGTGAGCAGTTCTTC. Amino acids: CASSLVGTGEQFF.